The 30 T cell receptor beta chains presented below share a single source sample, sequenced in a study of blood T cells in healthy people across ages. A second PCR of 7 to 11 cycles used a sample-barcoded 5' primer and a J-beta primer mix. TCRdb reprocessed the 5' RACE reads with MiXCR, giving one entry per CDR3 protein. The data show 850,000 or so distinct CDR3 sequences, more than 25% seen once. Specimen: blood. These TCRs come from an elderly woman in good health.

Points on this clonotype: A clone one base away is much larger, so this may be a read error. The gene calls are TRBV7-8 and TRBJ1-2, with 11 positions matching TRBD1. The CDR3 spans 15 residues. Per germline, CDR1 SGHVS and CDR2 FQNEAQ. The CDR3 DNA follows: TGTGCCGGCAGCTTAACGGACAGGGGGCTATATGGCTACACCTTC. Translated: CAGSLTDRGLYGYTF.

This clonotype was picked up many times. This chain connects TRBV12-3 or TRBV12-4 to TRBJ2-2, with 8 bases aligning to TRBD2. V dropped 7 bases and J dropped 5; count of bases not matched to a gene: 9. This CDR3 spans 15 amino acids. The CDR3 loop reads CASNDGGVRTGELFF. CDR3 nucleotide sequence: TGTGCCAGCAATGACGGGGGGGTACGAACCGGGGAGCTGTTTTTT.

The chain carries TRBV11-2 and TRBJ2-7, with D perhaps being TRBD1 or TRBD2 (6 bases each). The J call is uncertain, as TRBJ2-5 better fits the DNA end. CDR3 length equals 13 residues. Germline V gene data show CDR1 as SGHAT and CDR2 as FQNNGV. The CDR3 region has the DNA TGTGCCGGGGAGACTCGGGGGCGAGAGACCCAGTACTTC. Protein sequence: CAGETRGRETQYF.

This rearrangement joins TRBV2 to TRBJ1-5, with a tentative D call TRBD1 (6 bases). V lost 7 bases to trimming and J lost 7 bases, with 11 bases between them. This CDR3 spans 12 amino acids. The germline V gene has CDR1 SNHLY and CDR2 FYNNEI. CDR3 DNA: TGTGCCAGCAAGGGGGAGCGGCAGCCCCAGCATTTT. Residues: CASKGERQPQHF.

Concerning this clonotype: The junction and the germline gene differ at one end; a read error may be behind it. The chain is built from TRBV18 and TRBJ2-3, with TRBD2 as a possible D gene (5 bases). Germline CDR1 reads KGHSH; CDR2 reads LQKENI. This CDR3 has 16 residues. CDR3 region: CTSSPLPRAGTDTQYF. Written as DNA, the CDR3 is TGTACCAGCTCACCACTACCGCGGGCGGGCACAGATACGCAGTATTTT.

In this sample, this clonotype turned up many times. CDR3 DNA: TGTGCCAGCAGCTTCGCACTAGCGGGAGACACAGATACGCAGTATTTT. It codes for CASSFALAGDTDTQYF. This chain links TRBV11-2 with TRBJ2-3, with TRBD2 matching 11 bases. The CDR3 totals 16 residues. Trimming took 3 bases from V and 2 from J; bases not matched to a gene: 4. Per the germline V gene, CDR1 is SGHAT and CDR2 is FQNNGV.

On this clonotype: A much larger clone differs from this one at a single base, so this may be a read error. This rearrangement joins TRBV10-3 to TRBJ2-5; D is perhaps TRBD1 (6 bases). The closer fit of TRBJ2-1 to the DNA end suggests the J call may be wrong. The CDR3 is made up of 13 amino acids. Germline loops: CDR1 ENHRY, CDR2 SYGVKD. CDR3 nucleotides: TGTGCCATCAGTAGGACAGACCAAGAGACCCAGTTCTTC. It codes for CAISRTDQETQFF.

This clonotype was found many times. The J gene is TRBJ1-2, the V gene TRBV6-5, with D unclear. V was trimmed by 6 bases and J by 0 bases, leaving 11 bases between them. Germline CDR1 reads MNHEY; CDR2 reads SVGAGI. The CDR3 is 14 residues long. The CDR3 region has the DNA TGTGCCAGCAGCCGGACGTCAGCTAACTATGGCTACACCTTC. It translates to CASSRTSANYGYTF.

The J gene is TRBJ1-1, the V gene TRBV20-1, with a possible D match to TRBD1 (5 bases). The length of the CDR3 is 15 residues. V was shortened by 4 bases and J by 2 bases, with 17 bases between the two germline ends. Germline assignment: CDR1 DFQATT and CDR2 SNEGSKA (reference sequence). DNA for the CDR3: TGCAGTGCTAAAGGACTTATGGGGCTAAACACTGAAGCTTTCTTT. Translation: CSAKGLMGLNTEAFF.

This clonotype was observed many times. V is TRBV20-1 and J is TRBJ2-7; D remains ambiguous. The V end lost 4 bases, the J end lost 3 bases, and 10 bases lay between the germline ends. CDR1 is DFQATT and CDR2 is SNEGSKA in the germline V gene (reference sequence). The CDR3 consists of 12 residues. The CDR3 spells CSAKDGYYEQYF. The CDR3 DNA sequence: TGCAGTGCTAAGGACGGGTACTACGAGCAGTACTTC.

On this clonotype: A read error may account for a junction end that differs from germline. The chain joins TRBV20-1 to TRBJ2-1, with 12 nucleotides matching TRBD2. This CDR3 comprises 15 residues. Germline CDR1 is DFQATT and CDR2 is SNEGSKA (reference sequence). The CDR3 here is CSASPSGGVYNKQFF. The CDR3 DNA is TGCAGTGCTAGCCCTAGCGGGGGGGTCTACAATAAGCAGTTCTTC.

The CDR3 sequence is CASSEWSSRNTGELFF. The CDR3 DNA follows: TGCGCCAGCAGTGAGTGGTCTAGCCGGAACACCGGGGAGCTGTTTTTT. The chain has TRBV10-2 and TRBJ2-2; D perhaps matches TRBD2 (5 bases). The germline V gene encodes CDR1 WSHSY and CDR2 SAAADI. The CDR3 runs to 16 residues. V dropped 1 base and J dropped 1 base, with 10 bases sitting between them.

This clonotype has a count of ten or more. The chain uses TRBV7-2 and TRBJ2-5, with 7 positions matching TRBD1. V was pared by 1 base and J by 9 bases, with 14 bases of the junction left unmatched. This CDR3 is built from 16 residues. Germline CDR1 and CDR2: SGHTA and FQGNSA. CDR3 DNA sequence: TGTGCCAGCAGCTTAGTAGGGACAGCAGGTTCGCAGGCCCAGTACTTC. Its protein product is CASSLVGTAGSQAQYF.

The rearrangement links TRBV11-2 to TRBJ1-4, with TRBD1 as a possible D gene (6 bases). From germline, CDR1 is SGHAT and CDR2 FQNNGV. The CDR3 has 16 amino acids. With 8 bases removed from V and 7 bases from J, the gap between germline ends came to 23 bases. The CDR3 bases are TGTGCCAGCGGCCAATCGGGGGGGGCAGGCCGTGAAAAACTGTTTTTT. Its protein is CASGQSGGAGREKLFF.

This sequence joins TRBV18 and TRBJ2-1, with TRBD1 matching 10 bases. This CDR3 has 15 amino acids. Trimming took 5 bases from V and 2 from J; bases not matched to a gene: 3. Germline V gives CDR1 KGHSH, CDR2 LQKENI. The CDR3 DNA follows: TGTGCCAGCTCAGTGACAGGGGGCGCCTACAATGAGCAGTTCTTC. Translation: CASSVTGGAYNEQFF. Filled out from reference TRBV18 and TRBJ2-1, the complete variable domain reads NAGVMQNPRHLVRRRGQEARLRCSPMKGHSHVYWYRQLPEEGLKFMVYLQKENIIDESGMPKERFSAEFPKEGPSILRIQQVVRGDSAAYFCASSVTGGAYNEQFFGPGTRLTVL.

This chain joins TRBV6-2 or TRBV6-3 and TRBJ2-7; D is unresolved. Trimming took off 0 bases at V and 7 bases at J, with 16 bases between the two ends. The CDR3 contains 15 residues. Germline V gene data show CDR1 as MNHEY and CDR2 as SVGEGT. This CDR3 reads CASSYSDRAYNEQYF. The CDR3 bases are TGTGCCAGCAGTTACTCGGACCGAGCCTACAATGAGCAGTACTTC.

The J gene is TRBJ1-2, the V gene TRBV28, with no clear D. With 5 bases removed from V and 5 bases from J, the gap between germline ends came to 12 bases. The CDR3 runs to 13 residues. Looked up from germline, CDR1 is MDHEN and CDR2 is SYDVKM. The CDR3 DNA sequence: TGTGCCAGCAGTACCGAGACGTTTTATGGCTACACCTTC. Its protein is CASSTETFYGYTF.

In this sample, this clonotype turned up a few times. This may be a read error: a much more frequent sequence differs by one nucleotide. CDR3 nucleotide sequence: TGTGCCAGCATCGAAAAAGGGCGGGGGAGCAATGAGCAGTACTTC. This encodes CASIEKGRGSNEQYF. This chain links TRBV6-2 or TRBV6-3 with TRBJ2-7, with 7 bases matching TRBD2. CDR1 is MNHEY, CDR2 SVGEGT, per germline. This CDR3 comprises 15 residues. Trimming at V came to 7 bases and at J to 7 bases, leaving 16 bases not matched to a gene.

This clonotype was seen many times. The V and J genes are TRBV7-2 and TRBJ2-3; maybe TRBD1 (6 bases). Germline assignment: CDR1 SGHTA and CDR2 FQGNSA. CDR3 length equals 16 residues. V was cut by 2 bases and J by 2 bases, with 14 bases left in between. The CDR3 sequence is CASSLQGSSPTDTQYF. CDR3 nucleotide sequence: TGTGCCAGCAGCTTACAGGGGTCTAGCCCCACAGATACGCAGTATTTT.

Remarks on this clonotype: A much larger clone differs by one base, so this may be a read error. The rearrangement uses TRBV5-1 and TRBJ2-3, with 9 bases aligning to TRBD1. The CDR3 covers 16 residues. Germline values: CDR1 SGHRS, CDR2 YFSETQ. The CDR3 loop reads CAGSQGQGSRGDTQYF. The CDR3 nucleotides read TGCGCCGGCAGCCAGGGACAGGGATCGAGGGGAGATACGCAGTATTTT.

V usage is TRBV19 and J usage is TRBJ2-5; D may be TRBD1 or TRBD2 (5 bases each). This CDR3 region has 12 residues. The V end was cut by 5 bases, the J end by 8 bases, with 12 bases between. Germline V lookup: CDR1 LNHDA, CDR2 SQIVND (reference sequence). This CDR3 reads CASSVVRDTQYF. The CDR3 bases are TGTGCCAGTAGTGTTGTCCGGGACACCCAGTACTTC.

This clonotype was picked up many times. The junction departs from germline at one end; a sequencing error may be responsible. The rearrangement uses TRBV10-3 and TRBJ2-6; D may correspond to TRBD1 or TRBD2 (6 bases each). The CDR3 length is 18 residues. The germline CDR1 and CDR2 sequences are ENHRY and SYGVKD. CDR3 nucleotide sequence: TGTGCCATCAGTGACTCTACAGGGACTTATTCTGGGACCAACGTCCTGACTTTC. Translated: CAISDSTGTYSGTNVLTF.

This sequence joins TRBV18 and TRBJ1-5, with 8 positions matching TRBD1. CDR1 is KGHSH, CDR2 LQKENI, per germline. This CDR3 has 14 residues. The J segment lost 7 bases and the V segment lost 4 bases, leaving 6 bases of the junction unmatched. The CDR3 sequence is CASSLQGAEQPQHF. In DNA, the CDR3 is TGTGCCAGCTCACTGCAGGGGGCGGAACAGCCCCAGCATTTT. Full variable domain (remainder filled in from reference TRBV18 and TRBJ1-5): NAGVMQNPRHLVRRRGQEARLRCSPMKGHSHVYWYRQLPEEGLKFMVYLQKENIIDESGMPKERFSAEFPKEGPSILRIQQVVRGDSAAYFCASSLQGAEQPQHFGDGTRLSIL.

Regarding this clonotype: With a much larger clone just one base away, this may be a read error. V is TRBV11-3 and J is TRBJ2-3; 7 bases match TRBD1. CDR3 length: 15 amino acids. Germline CDR1 and CDR2: SGHNT and YENEEA. CDR3 region: CAGSLATGRTDTQYF. CDR3 nucleotide sequence: TGTGCCGGCAGCTTAGCGACAGGGCGCACAGATACGCAGTATTTT.

The chain joins TRBV5-1 to TRBJ1-3; D unresolved. Germline V lookup: CDR1 SGHRS, CDR2 YFSETQ. V was clipped by 7 bases and J by 4 bases, with 18 bases between them. This CDR3 region has 15 residues. For the CDR3, the DNA is TGCGCCAGCGCAACCCACACGGAGAGAGGAAACACCATATATTTT. It is translated as CASATHTERGNTIYF.

This clonotype was seen many times. The chain has TRBV20-1 and TRBJ2-3, with TRBD2 as a possible D gene (5 bases). This CDR3 spans 16 amino acids. V shed 4 bases and J shed 2 bases, with 19 bases lying between them. Germline CDR1 DFQATT, CDR2 SNEGSKA (reference sequence). The chain's CDR3 is CSATAGSPGFTDTQYF. As DNA, the CDR3 is TGCAGTGCTACCGCCGGGTCCCCGGGGTTCACAGATACGCAGTATTTT.

The gene calls are TRBV6-1 and TRBJ2-5; a possible D gene is TRBD1 (5 bases). The tail of the sequence fits TRBJ2-7 better, so the J call may be wrong. This CDR3 is 12 amino acids long. Germline lookup yields CDR1 MNHNS and CDR2 SASEGT. CDR3 protein: CASSEIRDEQYF. Here the CDR3 DNA reads TGTGCCAGCAGTGAAATCAGGGACGAGCAGTACTTC.

The chain employs TRBV19 and TRBJ2-1; 9 bases are a match to TRBD1. There are 12 residues in the CDR3. Trimming at V came to 6 bases and at J to 8 bases, leaving 2 bases not matched to a gene. The germline V gene has CDR1 LNHDA and CDR2 SQIVND (reference sequence). CDR3 DNA sequence: TGTGCCAGTAGGGACAGGGGCGATGAGCAGTTCTTC. Its translation is CASRDRGDEQFF.

This clonotype was recorded at least ten times. V gene TRBV2 combines with J gene TRBJ1-1, with TRBD1 as a possible D gene (6 bases). The germline CDR1 and CDR2 sequences are SNHLY and FYNNEI. This CDR3 contains 14 residues. V was cut by 7 bases and J by 0 bases, with 12 bases left in between. The CDR3 region is CASTPGDLNTEAFF. CDR3 nucleotide sequence: TGTGCCAGCACCCCAGGGGACCTGAACACTGAAGCTTTCTTT.

The genes are TRBV5-1 and TRBJ1-2; TRBD1 matches at 7 bases. Germline V gene data show CDR1 as SGHRS and CDR2 as YFSETQ. V was pared by 4 bases and J by 5 bases, with 14 bases of the junction left unmatched. This CDR3 comprises 16 residues. CDR3 in DNA: TGCGCCAGCAGCGTTACCTCCGGGACAGCTTTATATGGCTACACCTTC. As protein: CASSVTSGTALYGYTF.